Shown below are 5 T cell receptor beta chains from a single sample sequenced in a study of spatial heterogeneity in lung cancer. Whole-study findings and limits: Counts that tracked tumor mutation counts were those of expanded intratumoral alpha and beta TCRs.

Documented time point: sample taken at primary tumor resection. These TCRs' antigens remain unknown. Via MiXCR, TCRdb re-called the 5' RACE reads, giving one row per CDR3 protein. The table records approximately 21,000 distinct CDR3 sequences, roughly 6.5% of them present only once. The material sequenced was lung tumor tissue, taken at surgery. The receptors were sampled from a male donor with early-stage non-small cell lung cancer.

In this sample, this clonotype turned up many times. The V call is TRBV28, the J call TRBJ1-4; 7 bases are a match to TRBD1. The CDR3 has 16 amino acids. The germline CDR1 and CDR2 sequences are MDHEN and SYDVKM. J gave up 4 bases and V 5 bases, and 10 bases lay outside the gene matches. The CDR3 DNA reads TGTGCCAGCAGTCCCTCGGTTGGGACAGATAATGAAAAACTGTTTTTT. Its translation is CASSPSVGTDNEKLFF.

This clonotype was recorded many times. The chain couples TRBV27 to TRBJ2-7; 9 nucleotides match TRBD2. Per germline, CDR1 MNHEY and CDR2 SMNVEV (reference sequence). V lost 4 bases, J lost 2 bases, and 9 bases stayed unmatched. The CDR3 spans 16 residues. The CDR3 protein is CASSSSPAGGPYEQYF. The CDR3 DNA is TGTGCCAGCAGTTCCTCCCCAGCGGGGGGTCCCTACGAGCAGTACTTC.

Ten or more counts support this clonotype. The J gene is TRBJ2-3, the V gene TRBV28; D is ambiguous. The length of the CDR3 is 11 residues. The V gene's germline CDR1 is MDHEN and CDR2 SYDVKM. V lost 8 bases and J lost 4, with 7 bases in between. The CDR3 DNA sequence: TGTGCCAGCGTTACGGCAGATACGCAGTATTTT. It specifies CASVTADTQYF.

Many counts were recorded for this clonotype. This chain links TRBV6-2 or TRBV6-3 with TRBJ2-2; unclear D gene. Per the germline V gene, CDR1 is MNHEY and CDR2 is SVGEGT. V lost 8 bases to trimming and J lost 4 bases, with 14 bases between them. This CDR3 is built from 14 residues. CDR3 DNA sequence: TGTGCCAGCTATGGGATTCACCCCACCGGGGAGCTGTTTTTT. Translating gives CASYGIHPTGELFF.

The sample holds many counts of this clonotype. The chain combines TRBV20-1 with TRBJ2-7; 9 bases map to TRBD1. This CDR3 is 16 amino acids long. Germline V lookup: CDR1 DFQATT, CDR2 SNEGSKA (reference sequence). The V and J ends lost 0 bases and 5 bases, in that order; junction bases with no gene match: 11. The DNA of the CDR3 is TGCAGTGCTAGAGATATAAGGCGCGACAGGGGGAACGAGCAGTACTTC. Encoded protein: CSARDIRRDRGNEQYF.